The T cell receptor (beta chain) described here comes from a study of T cell repertoires in cytomegalovirus infection. Study-level information: Public TCR beta signature analysis indicated the presence of both CMV infection and matching HLA type.

V was clipped by 6 bases and J by 3 bases, with 11 bases between them. The CDR3 is 13 amino acids. Germline CDR1 and CDR2: SEHNR and FQNEAQ (reference sequence). Overall study findings and caveats: In two of eight donors, the top clonotype was HLA-C-restricted CMV-specific.

TCRdb called the reads again in MiXCR, with one record for every CDR3 protein. This sample has under 850,000 distinct CDR3 sequences, with roughly 36% found just once. On this clonotype: Its antigen is still unknown.

The TCR sequence derives from a human donor in good health (CMV status not recorded). Some clones in this sample may be carry-over from other donors' samples. The source material was PBMCs. The chain couples TRBV7-9 to TRBJ2-5; D possibly corresponds to TRBD1 (6 bases). The CDR3 spells CASRRDIEETQYF. CDR3 nucleotides: TGTGCCAGCAGACGGGACATTGAAGAGACCCAGTACTTC.